In this sample, the clone carrying this T cell receptor (beta chain) turned up a few times. Its antigen is still unknown. Germline CDR1 SEHNR, CDR2 FQNEAQ (reference sequence). V was cut by 1 base and J by 5 bases, with 9 bases left in between. The CDR3 has 14 amino acids. These data belong to a study of metastatic and nonmetastatic thyroid tumors. Whole-study context: Samples came from malignant and benign thyroid patients, and repertoires were compared across blood and tumor or nodule tissue. Regarding the study as a whole: Within blood and tumor, benign nodules reportedly had significantly lower TCR beta diversity than malignant thyroid tumors did.

The authors' processing: Differences in CDR3 between clinicopathological groups were drawn on to build a classifier intended to discriminate distant-metastatic papillary thyroid cancer patients. TCRdb called clones again from the PCR reads with MiXCR. The V and J calls shown here were made by TCRdb, not taken from the authors' results. Of 25,000 to 35,000 clones in the sample, around 15% were seen once. Treatment of any kind had been given to no patient before thyroid surgery. The TCR was taken from a female donor with papillary thyroid cancer or a benign thyroid nodule (not recorded which). Some clones in this sample may be carry-over from other donors' samples. The chain uses TRBV7-9 and TRBJ2-1, with no clear D. The sequenced sample was blood. Here the CDR3 DNA reads TGTGCCAGCAGCTTAGGTAGAATGAACAATGAGCAGTTCTTC. It yields the protein CASSLGRMNNEQFF.